Below are 32 T cell receptor beta chains sequenced from a single sample in a study of shared T cell receptors in the human thymus. The table came from immunoSEQ multiplex PCR; TCRdb's copy has only in-frame clones and leaves some out. The repertoire consists of hundreds of thousands of clones, with around 87% occurring once and the leading ten covering 0.0094%. The same sample was also studied in work on human thymus T cells.

Material: thymocytes. The receptors derive from a boy younger than two with a congenital heart defect.

This clone was counted between two and nine times. The V gene is TRBV9, the J gene TRBJ2-1, with 10 bases lining up with TRBD2. The V segment lost 4 bases and the J segment 3 bases; nucleotides outside the gene matches: 13. The CDR3 has 18 amino acids. Germline CDR1 and CDR2: SGDLS and YYNGEE. This CDR3 is CASSPRGWLAGDYNEQFF. CDR3 DNA: TGTGCCAGCAGCCCCAGAGGGTGGCTAGCGGGGGACTACAATGAGCAGTTCTTC.

This clone showed up just a few times. The rearrangement links TRBV4-3 to TRBJ1-6, with 7 positions matching TRBD1. The CDR3 runs 17 residues. Germline V CDR1 and CDR2: LGHNA, YSLEER. Losses at the gene ends were 0 bases for V and 7 bases for J; bases not matched to a gene: 9. The DNA for the CDR3 is TGCGCCAGCAGCCAAGAGCATAGGGGCAGGGGGAATTCACCCCTCCACTTT. Translation gives CASSQEHRGRGNSPLHF.

The V call is TRBV4-2, the J call TRBJ2-3; 8 positions match TRBD2. Germline CDR1 LGHNA, CDR2 YNFKEQ. The CDR3 is made up of 18 amino acids. With 0 bases clipped from V and 2 bases from J, the junction kept 10 bases outside the gene matches. The CDR3 DNA is TGTGCCAGCAGCCAAGATCGGCGAGCGGGGGTGAACACAGATACGCAGTATTTT. It is translated as CASSQDRRAGVNTDTQYF.

This clone was picked up one time. This chain links TRBV7-8 with TRBJ2-7; TRBD2 aligns across 7 bases. V trimming: 6 bases; J trimming: 2 bases; junction bases outside the gene matches: 4. CDR1 and CDR2 (germline): SGHVS, FQNEAQ. This CDR3 region has 13 residues. The CDR3 DNA reads TGTGCCAGCAGGAGGGACTACACCTACGAGCAGTACTTC. Translation: CASRRDYTYEQYF.

The chain combines TRBV5-1 with TRBJ2-5, with 7 bases aligning to TRBD2. CDR3 length equals 17 residues. Germline CDR1 and CDR2: SGHRS and YFSETQ. With V trimmed by 4 bases and J by 2 bases, 14 bases remained unmatched. CDR3 protein: CASSHILAHTKQETQYF. The CDR3 nucleotides are TGCGCCAGCAGCCATATACTAGCGCACACAAAACAAGAGACCCAGTACTTC. Together with reference TRBV5-1 and TRBJ2-5, the CDR3 gives the full variable domain: KAGVTQTPRYLIKTRGQQVTLSCSPISGHRSVSWYQQTPGQGLQFLFEYFSETQRNKGNFPGRFSGRQFSNSRSEMNVSTLELGDSALYLCASSHILAHTKQETQYFGPGTRLLVL.

The chain combines TRBV28 with TRBJ1-4, with D uncertain. V was cut by 6 bases and J by 7 bases, with 12 bases left in between. The germline V gene has CDR1 MDHEN and CDR2 SYDVKM. The CDR3 loop spans 13 amino acids. CDR3 coding DNA: TGTGCCAGCAGCATTTCCGGGGTTGAAAAACTGTTTTTT. Translation: CASSISGVEKLFF. The whole variable domain, filled in from reference TRBV28 and TRBJ1-4, reads DVKVTQSSRYLVKRTGEKVFLECVQDMDHENMFWYRQDPGLGLRLIYFSYDVKMKEKGDIPEGYSVSREKKERFSLILESASTNQTSMYLCASSISGVEKLFFGSGTQLSVL.

The V call is TRBV4-3, the J call TRBJ2-1, with 8 bases that match TRBD1. This CDR3 has 16 residues. CDR1 and CDR2 from the germline V gene are LGHNA and YSLEER. Trimming cost V 3 bases and J 9 bases; bases outside gene matches: 13. In DNA form, the CDR3 reads TGCGCCAGCAGCCACGCTTTGGGACAGGCCTACTCTGAGCAGTTCTTC. Translation: CASSHALGQAYSEQFF.

The CDR3 nucleotides read TGTGCCAGCAGCCTCTCTCCGGGACAGGGTTCCTACGAGCAGTACTTC. Translated, it gives CASSLSPGQGSYEQYF. The rearrangement uses TRBV11-2 and TRBJ2-7; 9 bases are a match to TRBD1. Trimming at V came to 5 bases and at J to 1 base, leaving 9 bases not matched to a gene. The CDR3 runs 16 residues. The V gene's germline CDR1 is SGHAT and CDR2 FQNNGV.

This chain links TRBV27 with TRBJ2-1, with 7 bases matching TRBD1. This CDR3 region has 16 residues. CDR1 MNHEY and CDR2 SMNVEV come from the germline V gene (reference sequence). J gave up 7 bases and V 5 bases, and 14 bases lay outside the gene matches. This CDR3 is CASSPRTGITKNEQFF. CDR3 coding DNA: TGTGCCAGCAGTCCAAGGACAGGCATAACAAAAAATGAGCAGTTCTTC.

The J gene is TRBJ2-5, the V gene TRBV5-6; no clear D. Germline assignment: CDR1 SGHDT and CDR2 YYEEEE. Trimming left V 0 bases short and J 5 bases short, with 5 bases between. The CDR3 runs to 12 residues. The CDR3 loop reads CASSLDRETQYF. The CDR3 DNA reads as TGTGCCAGCAGCTTGGACCGGGAGACCCAGTACTTC.

The chain has TRBV20-1 and TRBJ2-1, with a weak D call TRBD2 (6 bases). Per the germline V gene, CDR1 is DFQATT and CDR2 is SNEGSKA (reference sequence). The V end lost 6 bases, the J end lost 12 bases, and 9 bases lay between the germline ends. The CDR3 extends over 9 amino acids. The CDR3 sequence: CSARGPQFF. In DNA form, the CDR3 reads TGCAGTGCGCGGGGCCCGCAGTTCTTC.

The chain has TRBV27 and TRBJ1-1; D possibly corresponds to TRBD1 (6 bases). CDR3 length: 15 residues. V lost 6 bases to trimming and J lost 7 bases, with 21 bases between them. The germline CDR1 and CDR2 sequences are MNHEY and SMNVEV (reference sequence). In DNA, the CDR3 is TGTGCCAGCAGCCTAGGCGGGGGCGCGGTTCGTGAAGCTTTCTTT. Its protein product is CASSLGGGAVREAFF.

This clone has a single count. This chain uses TRBV27 with TRBJ1-5; D is possibly TRBD1 (6 bases). Looked up from germline, CDR1 is MNHEY and CDR2 is SMNVEV (reference sequence). The CDR3 contains 14 residues. Trimming took 5 bases from V and 9 from J, leaving 17 bases between them. CDR3 sequence: CASSPATRGRPQHF. CDR3 nucleotide sequence: TGTGCCAGCAGTCCTGCGACCAGGGGTCGGCCCCAGCATTTT.

V gene TRBV7-9 combines with J gene TRBJ1-3; no reliable D call. This CDR3 is 19 amino acids long. Germline V gene data show CDR1 as SEHNR and CDR2 as FQNEAQ (reference sequence). Trimming removed 5 bases from V and 3 bases from J, with 26 bases in between. The CDR3 protein is CASSHWARQTERHGNTIYF. The CDR3 DNA reads TGTGCCAGCAGCCACTGGGCCAGGCAAACTGAACGCCATGGAAACACCATATATTTT.

The rearrangement joins TRBV11-2 to TRBJ1-1; 7 nucleotides match TRBD1. Germline V gene lookup returns CDR1 SGHAT and CDR2 FQNNGV. V lost 4 bases, J lost 0 bases, and 2 bases stayed unmatched. The CDR3 contains 14 residues. The CDR3 reads CASSWGQLNTEAFF. The DNA for the CDR3 is TGTGCCAGCAGCTGGGGACAGTTGAACACTGAAGCTTTCTTT. The full variable domain, its missing parts supplied by reference TRBV11-2 and TRBJ1-1, is EAGVAQSPRYKIIEKRQSVAFWCNPISGHATLYWYQQILGQGPKLLIQFQNNGVVDDSQLPKDRFSAERLKGVDSTLKIQPAKLEDSAVYLCASSWGQLNTEAFFGQGTRLTVV.

The chain employs TRBV4-1 and TRBJ2-7; TRBD1 agrees at 8 bases. The J segment lost 3 bases and the V segment lost 4 bases, leaving 14 bases of the junction unmatched. This CDR3 has 17 residues. Germline assignment: CDR1 MGHRA and CDR2 YSYEKL. The CDR3 sequence is CASSRTGSTFPNYEQYF. As DNA, the CDR3 is TGCGCCAGCAGCCGGACAGGGTCGACGTTTCCAAACTACGAGCAGTACTTC.

The rearrangement links TRBV4-3 to TRBJ1-6, with a tentative D call TRBD1 (5 bases). Per the germline V gene, CDR1 is LGHNA and CDR2 is YSLEER. CDR3 length equals 19 residues. Trimming cost V 0 bases and J 0 bases, with 15 bases left between them. CDR3 bases: TGCGCCAGCAGCCAAGATGCGTCTAGGGGCTACTCCTATAATTCACCCCTCCACTTT. Encoded protein: CASSQDASRGYSYNSPLHF.

The genes are TRBV5-5 and TRBJ2-7; TRBD1 agrees at 9 bases. Germline V gene data show CDR1 as SGHKS and CDR2 as YYEKEE (reference sequence). The length of the CDR3 is 13 residues. After removal of 4 bases from V and 2 bases from J, the junction contained 1 base not matched to a gene. This CDR3 is CASSGDRAYEQYF. Here the CDR3 DNA reads TGTGCCAGCAGCGGGGACAGGGCCTACGAGCAGTACTTC. Using reference TRBV5-5 and TRBJ2-7 for the parts outside the CDR3, the full variable domain is DAGVTQSPTHLIKTRGQQVTLRCSPISGHKSVSWYQQVLGQGPQFIFQYYEKEERGRGNFPDRFSARQFPNYSSELNVNALLLGDSALYLCASSGDRAYEQYFGPGTRLTVT.

The chain has TRBV5-6 and TRBJ2-1; 10 bases match TRBD2. CDR1 is SGHDT and CDR2 is YYEEEE in the germline V gene. Unmatched junction bases numbered 10, after V lost 2 bases and J lost 8 bases. This CDR3 is 16 amino acids long. CDR3 sequence: CASSFGTAGGTDEQFF. For the CDR3, the DNA is TGTGCCAGCAGCTTCGGGACAGCGGGAGGGACGGATGAGCAGTTCTTC. Filled out from reference TRBV5-6 and TRBJ2-1, the complete variable domain reads DAGVTQSPTHLIKTRGQQVTLRCSPKSGHDTVSWYQQALGQGPQFIFQYYEEEERQRGNFPDRFSGHQFPNYSSELNVNALLLGDSALYLCASSFGTAGGTDEQFFGPGTRLTVL.

The chain has TRBV27 and TRBJ2-7, with D perhaps matching TRBD1 (5 bases). CDR3 length: 14 residues. Germline CDR1 is MNHEY and CDR2 is SMNVEV (reference sequence). V lost 3 bases, J lost 3 bases, and 12 bases lay in between. The CDR3 loop reads CASSFAPGIYEQYF. The CDR3 nucleotides read TGTGCCAGCAGTTTCGCCCCAGGGATCTACGAGCAGTACTTC.

The gene calls are TRBV25-1 and TRBJ1-6; no clear D. The germline V and J ends were trimmed by 1 base and 9 bases, with 4 bases remaining between them. CDR1 is MGHDK, CDR2 SYGVNS, per germline. The CDR3 is 12 amino acids. The CDR3 loop reads CASSESGSPLHF. The CDR3 DNA reads TGTGCCAGCAGTGAATCAGGTTCACCCCTCCACTTT.

The V call is TRBV4-2, the J call TRBJ1-5; 9 nucleotides match TRBD1. The trim removed 0 bases at V and 2 bases at J, leaving 5 bases unmatched. CDR1 is LGHNA, CDR2 YNFKEQ, per germline. CDR3 length equals 17 residues. In DNA form, the CDR3 reads TGTGCCAGCAGCCAAGAAGGGACAGGGAACGGCAATCAGCCCCAGCATTTT. Translated: CASSQEGTGNGNQPQHF.

The CDR3 region has the DNA TGCGCCAGCAGCCAAGCGGACTCAAAGGGCACAGATACGCAGTATTTT. Translated: CASSQADSKGTDTQYF. The chain couples TRBV4-3 to TRBJ2-3, with D tentatively TRBD2 (5 bases). Germline V lookup: CDR1 LGHNA, CDR2 YSLEER. V lost 1 base, J lost 1 base, and 12 bases lay in between. The CDR3 contains 16 residues.

There are a few counts of this clone. Written as DNA, the CDR3 is TGCGCCAGCAGCCAAGTTGTAGAGCACGCAACTAATGAAAAACTGTTTTTT. Translating gives CASSQVVEHATNEKLFF. The rearrangement uses TRBV4-3 and TRBJ1-4; D not resolved. The germline V gene encodes CDR1 LGHNA and CDR2 YSLEER. The CDR3 runs 17 residues. Trimming shortened V by 1 base and J by 0 bases, and 12 bases separated the two germline ends.

The rearrangement links TRBV7-9 to TRBJ2-2; D is possibly TRBD2 (6 bases). V lost 5 bases and J lost 1, with 17 bases in between. The CDR3 has 17 residues. Per the germline V gene, CDR1 is SEHNR and CDR2 is FQNEAQ (reference sequence). DNA of the CDR3: TGTGCCAGCAGCCTACTTCCGGCGGGGAAGAACACCGGGGAGCTGTTTTTT. Translation: CASSLLPAGKNTGELFF.

This sequence joins TRBV9 and TRBJ2-5; tentative D call: TRBD2 (6 bases). The J call may be wrong; the DNA end is better matched by TRBJ2-7. Germline loops: CDR1 SGDLS, CDR2 YYNGEE. The CDR3 sequence is 15 residues long. This CDR3 is CASSPGGVTPYEQYF. The CDR3 DNA sequence: TGTGCCAGCAGCCCAGGCGGGGTGACCCCCTACGAGCAGTACTTC.

This clone was counted a single time. The rearrangement uses TRBV30 and TRBJ2-3; TRBD1 might be the D (6 bases). The germline gives CDR1 GTSNPN, CDR2 SVGIG (reference sequence). The V gene lost 0 bases and the J gene lost 3 bases, with 10 bases spanning the gap. The CDR3 extends over 14 amino acids. The CDR3 DNA follows: TGTGCCTGGAGTGTCTGGGACACTACAGATACGCAGTATTTT. It encodes CAWSVWDTTDTQYF. The complete variable domain, with remaining parts taken from reference TRBV30 and TRBJ2-3, reads SQTIHQWPATLVQPVGSPLSLECTVEGTSNPNLYWYRQAAGRGLQLLFYSVGIGQISSEVPQNLSASRPQDRQFILSSKKLLLSDSGFYLCAWSVWDTTDTQYFGPGTRLTVL.

The V and J genes are TRBV4-1 and TRBJ2-3; TRBD2 aligns across 10 bases. The V gene's germline CDR1 is MGHRA and CDR2 YSYEKL. Trimming took 4 bases from V and 0 from J; bases not matched to a gene: 13. CDR3 size: 19 residues. Here the CDR3 DNA reads TGCGCCAGCAGCCCTTCGACCCCCTTAGCGGGGGGTAGCACAGATACGCAGTATTTT. This sequence encodes CASSPSTPLAGGSTDTQYF.

The chain is built from TRBV7-2 and TRBJ1-6; D uncertain. Trimming cost V 5 bases and J 10 bases, with 30 bases left between them. The CDR3 runs 19 residues. Germline CDR1 is SGHTA and CDR2 is FQGNSA. The CDR3 DNA follows: TGTGCCAGCAGCCAGGTGGGTTTTTCGAACCAATTTGGATCGTCACCCCTCCACTTT. It codes for CASSQVGFSNQFGSSPLHF.

The V gene is TRBV6-5, the J gene TRBJ2-2; no clear D. Germline CDR1 and CDR2: MNHEY and SVGAGI. V dropped 3 bases and J dropped 2 bases, with 7 bases sitting between them. CDR3 size: 14 residues. For the CDR3, the DNA is TGTGCCAGCAGTTATGGGCCCAACACCGGGGAGCTGTTTTTT. This encodes CASSYGPNTGELFF.

The chain combines TRBV27 with TRBJ1-4; the match to TRBD1 covers 8 bases. This CDR3 has 14 residues. V shed 4 bases and J 4 bases; nucleotides not matched to a gene: 2. The germline CDR1 and CDR2 sequences are MNHEY and SMNVEV (reference sequence). The CDR3 coding sequence is TGTGCCAGCAGTTCGACAGGGGTTAATGAAAAACTGTTTTTT. This gives the protein CASSSTGVNEKLFF.

V is TRBV5-6 and J is TRBJ2-2; the match to TRBD1 covers 11 bases. V was clipped by 4 bases and J by 4 bases; unmatched bases: 6. CDR1 and CDR2 from the germline V gene are SGHDT and YYEEEE. This CDR3 spans 16 amino acids. The CDR3 sequence: CASSAPGQGGTGELFF. The CDR3 coding sequence is TGTGCCAGCAGCGCCCCGGGACAGGGGGGCACCGGGGAGCTGTTTTTT.